This entry is about one TCR beta chain. Per the original data handling: ImmunoSEQ sequences covered only the junction and lacked quality scores; filtering therefore differed. Sequenced by immunoSEQ multiplex PCR; TCRdb stores in-frame clones only, minus some. The D gene and trimming were derived from the DNA, and the V and J assignments and clone size from that table. Here the sample spans some 530,000 clones, over 70% being singletons. The entry originates in a study of shared clonotypes between healthy human individuals. The V end lost 6 bases, the J end lost 7 bases, and 15 bases lay between the germline ends. From germline, CDR1 is MGHDK and CDR2 SYGVNS. The CDR3 is 14 residues long.

The specimen was PBMCs. V usage is TRBV25-1 and J usage is TRBJ2-2; tentatively, D is TRBD2 (5 bases). The clonotype comes from a woman between 35 and 50 years old in good health. Some clones in this sample may be carry-over from other donors' samples. Here the CDR3 DNA reads TGTGCCAGCAGGGTGGCCGGGGAACGCGGGGAGCTGTTTTTT. Translation gives CASRVAGERGELFF. Variable domain in full (rest from reference TRBV25-1 and TRBJ2-2): EADIYQTPRYLVIGTGKKITLECSQTMGHDKMYWYQQDPGMELHLIHYSYGVNSTEKGDLSSESTVSRIRTEHFPLTLESARPSHTSQYLCASRVAGERGELFFGEGSRLTVL.